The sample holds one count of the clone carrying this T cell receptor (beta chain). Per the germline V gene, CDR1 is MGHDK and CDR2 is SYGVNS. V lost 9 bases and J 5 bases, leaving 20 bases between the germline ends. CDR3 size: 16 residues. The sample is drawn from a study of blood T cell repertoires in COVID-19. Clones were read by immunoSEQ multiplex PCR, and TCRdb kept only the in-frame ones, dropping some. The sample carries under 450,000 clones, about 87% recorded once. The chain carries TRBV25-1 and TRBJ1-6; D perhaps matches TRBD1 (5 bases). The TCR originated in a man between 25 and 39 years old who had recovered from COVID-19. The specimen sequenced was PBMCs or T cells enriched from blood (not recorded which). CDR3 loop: CARKIGGQANNSPLHF. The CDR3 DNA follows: TGTGCCAGAAAAATCGGGGGTCAGGCTAATAATTCACCCCTCCACTTT.